Listed here are 27 T cell receptor beta chains from one sample, sequenced in a study of shared clonotypes between healthy human individuals. Only in-frame clones appear in the TCRdb table, and some are missing; sequencing was by immunoSEQ multiplex PCR. The sample includes about 1.5 million clones, approximately 98% of them seen just once. The sample consisted of naive CD4+ T cells sorted from blood. The sample's subset: CD45RA+ positively selected. These receptors all stem from a man aged 30 to 39 in good health.

This chain connects TRBV6-5 to TRBJ1-2, with TRBD1 matching 8 bases. This CDR3 is built from 12 residues. Germline V CDR1 and CDR2: MNHEY, SVGAGI. V lost 5 bases and J lost 10; bases outside the gene matches: 6. The CDR3 here is CASSQGQGSYTF. CDR3 DNA: TGTGCCAGCAGTCAAGGACAGGGTTCCTACACCTTC.

The gene calls are TRBV6-5 and TRBJ2-1, with TRBD2 identical over 7 bases. V trimming: 5 bases; J trimming: 7 bases; junction bases outside the gene matches: 11. The CDR3 contains 15 residues. Germline assignment: CDR1 MNHEY and CDR2 SVGAGI. The CDR3 region has the DNA TGTGCCAGCAGTACCCCGACTAGCCTTAGGAATGAGCAGTTCTTC. Its protein is CASSTPTSLRNEQFF.

The chain combines TRBV11-3 with TRBJ2-1, with 9 nucleotides matching TRBD1. The CDR3 has 16 residues. Trimming took 0 bases from V and 8 from J; bases not matched to a gene: 8. The V gene's germline CDR1 is SGHNT and CDR2 YENEEA. Here the CDR3 reads CASSLDGTGRLDEQFF. The CDR3 region has the DNA TGTGCCAGCAGCTTAGATGGGACAGGGCGTCTGGATGAGCAGTTCTTC. Filled out from reference TRBV11-3 and TRBJ2-1, the complete variable domain reads EAGVVQSPRYKIIEKKQPVAFWCNPISGHNTLYWYLQNLGQGPELLIRYENEEAVDDSQLPKDRFSAERLKGVDSTLKIQPAELGDSAVYLCASSLDGTGRLDEQFFGPGTRLTVL.

V usage is TRBV19 and J usage is TRBJ1-5; unclear D gene. Trimming cost V 5 bases and J 5 bases, with 10 bases left between them. The V gene's germline CDR1 is LNHDA and CDR2 SQIVND (reference sequence). The length of the CDR3 is 13 residues. The CDR3 is CASSPWTYQPQHF. Here the CDR3 DNA reads TGTGCCAGTAGTCCTTGGACCTATCAGCCCCAGCATTTT. The full variable domain, its missing parts supplied by reference TRBV19 and TRBJ1-5, is DGGITQSPKYLFRKEGQNVTLSCEQNLNHDAMYWYRQDPGQGLRLIYYSQIVNDFQKGDIAEGYSVSREKKESFPLTVTSAQKNPTAFYLCASSPWTYQPQHFGDGTRLSIL.

The chain employs TRBV28 and TRBJ2-1; 9 bases agree with TRBD2. The germline V gene encodes CDR1 MDHEN and CDR2 SYDVKM. The CDR3 has 16 amino acids. V lost 0 bases, J lost 4 bases, and 4 bases stayed unmatched. CDR3 amino acids: CASSLWSSGTYNEQFF. The CDR3 DNA follows: TGTGCCAGCAGTTTATGGTCTAGCGGGACGTACAATGAGCAGTTCTTC.

V usage is TRBV6-5 and J usage is TRBJ2-7; D might be TRBD2 (6 bases). The CDR3 is 15 amino acids. V gave up 5 bases and J gave up 3 bases, with 17 bases separating them. Germline V CDR1 and CDR2: MNHEY, SVGAGI. This CDR3 is CASSPYGGPSYEQYF. Written as DNA, the CDR3 is TGTGCCAGCAGTCCGTACGGGGGTCCCAGCTACGAGCAGTACTTC.

The chain joins TRBV29-1 to TRBJ1-1, with 7 bases that match TRBD1. V lost 7 bases and J lost 0; bases outside the gene matches: 5. CDR1 is SQVTM, CDR2 ANQGSEA, per germline. The CDR3 runs to 13 residues. The CDR3 here is CSGRGQMNTEAFF. In DNA, the CDR3 is TGCAGCGGCAGGGGACAGATGAACACTGAAGCTTTCTTT.

V and J are TRBV27 and TRBJ2-3; D unclear. Trimming took 2 bases from V and 3 from J, leaving 15 bases between them. CDR3 length: 16 amino acids. CDR1 and CDR2 (germline): MNHEY, SMNVEV (reference sequence). The DNA for the CDR3 is TGTGCCAGCAGTTTAAAGGTCCAAATCGGGACAGATACGCAGTATTTT. This sequence encodes CASSLKVQIGTDTQYF.

This clone was observed once. A junction end diverges from the germline sequence, so it may reflect a read error. V usage is TRBV5-1 and J usage is TRBJ2-3; 11 bases fit TRBD2. In germline, CDR1 is SGHRS, CDR2 YFSETQ. The CDR3 loop spans 14 amino acids. CDR3 DNA: TGCGCCAGCAGCTTAGAGACTAGCGGGGAAGGGATACGTTTT. This translates into CASSLETSGEGIRF.

This chain uses TRBV21-1 with TRBJ2-7; TRBD1, the D gene given by the table, was not confirmed from the DNA. TRBV21-1 is described as a pseudogene. The CDR3 is made up of 14 amino acids. The CDR3 coding sequence is TGTGCCAGCCGGTGGGCAGCACGAATCTACGAGCAGTACTTC. This sequence encodes CASRWAARIYEQYF.

The V gene is TRBV5-5, the J gene TRBJ2-5; D assignment may be TRBD1 or TRBD2 (7 bases each). From germline, CDR1 is SGHKS and CDR2 YYEKEE (reference sequence). The CDR3 covers 15 residues. Trimming removed 4 bases at V and 0 bases at J, with 13 bases between. CDR3 amino acids: CASSPGGAHQETQYF. The CDR3 coding sequence is TGTGCCAGCAGCCCAGGGGGGGCACACCAAGAGACCCAGTACTTC.

The chain employs TRBV11-2 and TRBJ2-1; D might be TRBD1 or TRBD2, each matching 5 bases. CDR1 and CDR2 (germline): SGHAT, FQNNGV. V lost 5 bases and J 16 bases, leaving 24 bases between the germline ends. This CDR3 spans 14 amino acids. The CDR3 DNA sequence: TGTGCCAGCAGCATATACTCCCCGGGACCAACGGGTTTCTTC. Translating gives CASSIYSPGPTGFF. Full variable domain (missing parts from reference TRBV11-2 and TRBJ2-1): EAGVAQSPRYKIIEKRQSVAFWCNPISGHATLYWYQQILGQGPKLLIQFQNNGVVDDSQLPKDRFSAERLKGVDSTLKIQPAKLEDSAVYLCASSIYSPGPTGFFGPGTRLTVL.

The chain combines TRBV30 with TRBJ2-7; D call uncertain. Germline CDR1 GTSNPN, CDR2 SVGIG (reference sequence). Trimming shortened V by 2 bases and J by 3 bases, and 14 bases separated the two germline ends. The CDR3 sequence is 14 residues long. CDR3: CAWSSQRARYEQYF. In nucleotides, the CDR3 is TGTGCCTGGAGTTCCCAAAGAGCGCGCTACGAGCAGTACTTC.

The V gene is TRBV5-4, the J gene TRBJ2-7; tentative D call: TRBD2 (5 bases). CDR3 size: 13 residues. Germline V gives CDR1 SGHNT, CDR2 YYREEE (reference sequence). V was clipped by 1 base and J by 3 bases, with 8 bases between them. Written as DNA, the CDR3 is TGTGCCAGCAGCTTGACGGGGATCTACGAGCAGTACTTC. Its translation is CASSLTGIYEQYF.

V and J are TRBV2 and TRBJ2-7; 7 bases line up with TRBD2. Germline V lookup: CDR1 SNHLY, CDR2 FYNNEI. The ends lost 6 bases at V and 5 bases at J; junction bases unmatched: 7. This CDR3 contains 13 residues. CDR3 residues: CASSIRRGDEQYF. The CDR3 DNA follows: TGTGCCAGCAGCATACGCCGGGGGGACGAGCAGTACTTC.

V is TRBV28 and J is TRBJ2-7; perhaps D is TRBD1 or TRBD2 (6 bases each). The V gene lost 10 bases and the J gene lost 6 bases, with 22 bases spanning the gap. CDR3 length equals 14 residues. Germline CDR1 reads MDHEN; CDR2 reads SYDVKM. The CDR3 is CATGGDSGVGEQYF. CDR3 DNA: TGTGCCACCGGGGGCGACAGCGGAGTTGGCGAGCAGTACTTC.

This clone was counted a single time. The chain uses TRBV29-1 and TRBJ2-1; 9 bases are a match to TRBD2. This CDR3 is 13 amino acids long. The V gene end was trimmed by 6 bases and the J gene end by 10 bases; junction bases not matched to a gene: 10. The germline gives CDR1 SQVTM, CDR2 ANQGSEA. CDR3: CSVGGGAVREQFF. The CDR3 DNA is TGCAGCGTAGGCGGGGGGGCCGTGAGGGAGCAGTTCTTC.

Remarks on this clone: Other DNA sequences from this sample encode an identical CDR3 as well. This chain links TRBV7-2 with TRBJ2-3; no clear D. Trimming cost V 0 bases and J 4 bases, with 8 bases left between them. CDR3 size: 14 residues. Germline CDR1 and CDR2: SGHTA and FQGNSA. CDR3 DNA sequence: TGTGCCAGCAGCTTAGCTGGGTCCGCAGATACGCAGTATTTT. It specifies CASSLAGSADTQYF.

The chain has TRBV11-2 and TRBJ1-5; a weak D match, TRBD1 (5 bases). Germline CDR1 SGHAT, CDR2 FQNNGV. CDR3 length: 13 amino acids. V lost 3 bases, J lost 5 bases, and 8 bases lay in between. The CDR3 DNA reads as TGTGCCAGCAGCTTGCAGGGCGATCAGCCCCAGCATTTT. It is translated as CASSLQGDQPQHF.

The rearrangement joins TRBV5-8 to TRBJ1-1, with D possibly being TRBD1 (6 bases). The germline V gene encodes CDR1 SGHTS and CDR2 YDEGEE. The V gene lost 1 base and the J gene lost 3 bases, with 10 bases spanning the gap. CDR3 length: 14 amino acids. The CDR3 bases are TGTGCCAGCAGCTTGTCCCGGGGGCACACTGAAGCTTTCTTT. Translation gives CASSLSRGHTEAFF.

The chain combines TRBV29-1 with TRBJ2-3, with 9 nucleotides matching TRBD2. Germline-derived CDR1 and CDR2 are SQVTM and ANQGSEA. Unmatched junction bases numbered 6, after V lost 7 bases and J lost 1 base. This CDR3 has 14 amino acids. The CDR3 is CSATIAGGTDTQYF. The CDR3, as DNA: TGCAGCGCGACAATAGCGGGGGGCACAGATACGCAGTATTTT.

Comment on this clone: Other DNA sequences within the sample encode an identical CDR3. CDR3 sequence (DNA): TGTGCCAGCAGCGTAGGACTAGCGGGAGTCGAGGATACGCAGTATTTT. This codes for CASSVGLAGVEDTQYF. V gene TRBV9 combines with J gene TRBJ2-3; 12 nucleotides align to TRBD2. From germline, CDR1 is SGDLS and CDR2 YYNGEE. V dropped 0 bases and J dropped 6; count of bases not matched to a gene: 5. This CDR3 contains 16 residues.

This clone was counted a single time. The genes are TRBV7-6 and TRBJ2-3, with 7 nucleotides matching TRBD2. The germline V gene encodes CDR1 SGHVS and CDR2 FNYEAQ. The CDR3 spans 16 residues. The V segment lost 3 bases and the J segment 3 bases; nucleotides outside the gene matches: 9. Here the CDR3 reads CASSFAPPGGTDTQYF. The DNA of the CDR3 is TGTGCCAGCAGCTTTGCCCCCCCGGGAGGTACAGATACGCAGTATTTT.

The rearrangement uses TRBV9 and TRBJ1-1; TRBD1 might be the D (5 bases). CDR1 is SGDLS and CDR2 is YYNGEE in the germline V gene. The CDR3 is made up of 17 amino acids. V lost 0 bases to trimming and J lost 0 bases, with 15 bases between them. CDR3 bases: TGTGCCAGCAGCGTAGGACACAGGATTTCCATGAACACTGAAGCTTTCTTT. Amino acids: CASSVGHRISMNTEAFF. The variable domain in full, completed from reference TRBV9 and TRBJ1-1, reads DSGVTQTPKHLITATGQRVTLRCSPRSGDLSVYWYQQSLDQGLQFLIQYYNGEERAKGNILERFSAQQFPDLHSELNLSSLELGDSALYFCASSVGHRISMNTEAFFGQGTRLTVV.

The table lists this clone with a count of one. The chain couples TRBV9 to TRBJ2-6, with a weak D call TRBD2 (6 bases). V lost 3 bases to trimming and J lost 4 bases, with 11 bases between them. This CDR3 has 15 residues. Germline CDR1 and CDR2: SGDLS and YYNGEE. The CDR3 region has the DNA TGTGCCAGCAGCGCGGGAGCCTCAGGGGCCAACGTCCTGACTTTC. Translated, it gives CASSAGASGANVLTF.

As DNA, the CDR3 is TGTGCCAGCAGTTTACTACAGGGGAACTATGGCTACACCTTC. This codes for CASSLLQGNYGYTF. The chain is built from TRBV27 and TRBJ1-2; 7 bases agree with TRBD1. Trimming took 2 bases from V and 2 from J; bases not matched to a gene: 2. The CDR3 covers 14 residues. Germline CDR1 reads MNHEY; CDR2 reads SMNVEV (reference sequence).

The CDR3 reads CASSLELNGVGGQPQHF. The CDR3 DNA reads as TGTGCCAGCAGCTTAGAACTTAACGGGGTTGGGGGTCAGCCCCAGCATTTT. This chain connects TRBV7-9 to TRBJ1-5, with a weak D call TRBD1 (5 bases). The V and J ends lost 1 base and 6 bases respectively, with 19 bases between them. CDR3 size: 17 residues. Germline V lookup: CDR1 SEHNR, CDR2 FQNEAQ (reference sequence).